This is a list of T cell receptor beta chains from one sample in a study of OX40 agonist ivuxolimab in advanced cancers. The method was immunoSEQ multiplex PCR; TCRdb's version includes in-frame clones alone and lacks a portion of them. The repertoire holds 65,000 to 95,000 clones, approximately 92% seen once, with around 4.4% in the top ten. The sample was CD4+ or CD8+ T cells sorted from blood, taken in a trial of the OX40 agonist ivuxolimab. These receptors were obtained from an adult with an advanced solid tumor such as melanoma, head and neck, liver or kidney cancer. Both conserved end residues are part of each CDR3. The order of the fields is clone size, D gene, V gene, J gene, CDR3 DNA, CDR3 protein. The D gene is left open where the match is weak. Size is omitted from some rows. Given values are once, few, many or a class for expanded clones.

clone size: -; D gene: -; V gene: TRBV6-6; J gene: TRBJ1-1; CDR3 DNA: TGTGCCAGCAGTTCCTCGGGACAAACGAACACTGAAGCTTTCTTT; CDR3 protein: CASSSSGQTNTEAFF
clone size: once; D gene: -; V gene: TRBV28; J gene: TRBJ2-1; CDR3 DNA: TGTGCCAGCAGTTTGGTAGACCGGGAGCAGTTCTTC; CDR3 protein: CASSLVDREQFF
clone size: -; D gene: TRBD2; V gene: TRBV30; J gene: TRBJ2-1; CDR3 DNA: TGTGCCTGGAGTGGTAGCGGGAGAGGAAGTGAGCAGTTCTTC; CDR3 protein: CAWSGSGRGSEQFF
clone size: -; D gene: TRBD2; V gene: TRBV7-2; J gene: TRBJ2-1; CDR3 DNA: TGTGCCAGCAGCTTAGAGGGGACCCCGGGACTAGCGGGGACTGAGCAGTTCTTC; CDR3 protein: CASSLEGTPGLAGTEQFF
clone size: -; D gene: TRBD2; V gene: TRBV10-3; J gene: TRBJ2-5; CDR3 DNA: TGTGCCACGGTAGCGGGACCCCAAGAGACCCAGTACTTC; CDR3 protein: CATVAGPQETQYF
clone size: -; D gene: -; V gene: TRBV7-2; J gene: TRBJ2-7; CDR3 DNA: TGTGCCAGCAGCTTAGTAGTCGCGGGGACCCGCAGTATCGAGCAGTACTTC; CDR3 protein: CASSLVVAGTRSIEQYF
clone size: once; D gene: TRBD1; V gene: TRBV28; J gene: TRBJ2-7; CDR3 DNA: TGTGCCAGCAGTTTAGATCCCCGGACAGGGGTCGGCGAGCAGTACTTC; CDR3 protein: CASSLDPRTGVGEQYF
clone size: -; D gene: -; V gene: TRBV27; J gene: TRBJ2-2; CDR3 DNA: TGTGCCAGCAGAGGGCGTCGCGCCGGGGAGCTGTTTTTT; CDR3 protein: CASRGRRAGELFF
clone size: -; D gene: TRBD1; V gene: TRBV30; J gene: TRBJ2-7; CDR3 DNA: TGTGCCTGGGGACAGGGGGCGAGGGAGCAGTACTTC; CDR3 protein: CAWGQGAREQYF
clone size: -; D gene: -; V gene: TRBV30; J gene: TRBJ1-5; CDR3 DNA: TGTGCCTGGCAATCCCTGAATCAGCCCCAGCATTTT; CDR3 protein: CAWQSLNQPQHF
clone size: -; D gene: -; V gene: TRBV28; J gene: TRBJ2-7; CDR3 DNA: TGTGCCAGCAGTACCTCCTACGAGCAGTACTTC; CDR3 protein: CASSTSYEQYF
clone size: -; D gene: -; V gene: TRBV28; J gene: TRBJ1-1; CDR3 DNA: TGTGCCAGCAGTTTATTTGCCGGTAATACTGAAGCTTTCTTT; CDR3 protein: CASSLFAGNTEAFF
clone size: -; D gene: -; V gene: TRBV28; J gene: TRBJ1-3; CDR3 DNA: -; CDR3 protein: CARYVPLCQPSVQGGGNTIYF
clone size: -; D gene: -; V gene: TRBV7-4; J gene: TRBJ2-7; CDR3 DNA: TGTGCCAGCAGCTTTGTGCCCTCCTTGAGCTCCTACGAGCAGTACTTC; CDR3 protein: CASSFVPSLSSYEQYF
clone size: once; D gene: TRBD2; V gene: TRBV13; J gene: TRBJ2-1; CDR3 DNA: TGTGCCAGCAGCTTAGATGGTCTAGCGGGTATCAATGAGCAGTTCTTC; CDR3 protein: CASSLDGLAGINEQFF
clone size: -; D gene: -; V gene: TRBV11-1; J gene: TRBJ2-1; CDR3 DNA: TGTGCCAGCAGCTTGGCAGTAGCGCGGGAGCAGTTCTTC; CDR3 protein: CASSLAVAREQFF
clone size: -; D gene: TRBD2; V gene: TRBV11-3; J gene: TRBJ2-7; CDR3 DNA: TGTGCCAGCAGGGGTGGACAGGGGAAGAAGGTAGCGGGAGGGTCCTACGAGCAGTACTTC; CDR3 protein: CASRGGQGKKVAGGSYEQYF
clone size: -; D gene: -; V gene: TRBV5-1; J gene: TRBJ2-5; CDR3 DNA: TGCGCCAGCAGCTCTTACGGGGGGCCCCAAGAGACCCAGTACTTC; CDR3 protein: CASSSYGGPQETQYF
clone size: -; D gene: -; V gene: TRBV6-6; J gene: TRBJ1-2; CDR3 DNA: TGTGCCAGCAGTTACTCGATGGGGGGCAGGAGTGGCTACACCTTC; CDR3 protein: CASSYSMGGRSGYTF
clone size: -; D gene: -; V gene: TRBV7-2; J gene: TRBJ1-5; CDR3 DNA: TGTGCCAGCAGCTTAGCGCGACAGTACAATCAGCCCCAGCATTTT; CDR3 protein: CASSLARQYNQPQHF
clone size: once; D gene: -; V gene: TRBV7-2; J gene: TRBJ1-1; CDR3 DNA: TGTGCCAGCAGCTTCCGCACTGAAGCTTTCTTT; CDR3 protein: CASSFRTEAFF
clone size: -; D gene: -; V gene: TRBV4-3; J gene: TRBJ2-3; CDR3 DNA: TGCGCCAGCAGCCCCCGACTGGGAGGTACGCAGTATTTT; CDR3 protein: CASSPRLGGTQYF
clone size: -; D gene: TRBD2; V gene: TRBV6-5; J gene: TRBJ2-3; CDR3 DNA: TGTGCCAGCAGTTACGGCGGGAGTGATACGCAGTATTTT; CDR3 protein: CASSYGGSDTQYF
clone size: -; D gene: -; V gene: TRBV9; J gene: TRBJ1-2; CDR3 DNA: TGTGCCAGCAGCGTAGGTGGGGGCGGGGGACGCCGAAGCTATGGCTACACCTTC; CDR3 protein: CASSVGGGGGRRSYGYTF
clone size: -; D gene: -; V gene: TRBV11-3; J gene: TRBJ2-1; CDR3 DNA: TGTGCCAGCAGCCAAAGGACTACGACCTTACAGAGACAGCAGTTCTTC; CDR3 protein: CASSQRTTTLQRQQFF
clone size: -; D gene: TRBD1; V gene: TRBV10-3; J gene: TRBJ2-1; CDR3 DNA: TGTGCCATCAGTGGTTTGGGACAGGGGGCGGGGAATGAGCAGTTCTTC; CDR3 protein: CAISGLGQGAGNEQFF
clone size: -; D gene: -; V gene: TRBV2; J gene: TRBJ2-5; CDR3 DNA: TGTGCCAGCAGTGAGGCGATGGGAGCCCAAGAGACCCAGTACTTC; CDR3 protein: CASSEAMGAQETQYF
clone size: -; D gene: -; V gene: TRBV4-1; J gene: TRBJ2-2; CDR3 DNA: TGCGCCAGCAGCCAAGAGGCCGCCAAGTACACCGGGGAGCTGTTTTTT; CDR3 protein: CASSQEAAKYTGELFF
clone size: -; D gene: TRBD2; V gene: TRBV7-2; J gene: TRBJ2-1; CDR3 DNA: TGTGCCAGCAGCTTAGGTTCCTCGACTAGCGGGATTTACAATGAGCAGTTCTTC; CDR3 protein: CASSLGSSTSGIYNEQFF
clone size: -; D gene: -; V gene: TRBV4-3; J gene: TRBJ1-3; CDR3 DNA: TGCGCCAGCAGCCAAGATCTTAGTGGAAACACCATATATTTT; CDR3 protein: CASSQDLSGNTIYF
clone size: -; D gene: TRBD2; V gene: TRBV7-3; J gene: TRBJ2-1; CDR3 DNA: TGTGCCAGCAGCAAACTAGCGGGAGTGGGTAATGAGCAGTTCTTC; CDR3 protein: CASSKLAGVGNEQFF
clone size: -; D gene: -; V gene: TRBV19; J gene: TRBJ1-3; CDR3 DNA: TGTGCCAGTAGTACAACTCCCAGGGACCGACGAAACACCATATATTTT; CDR3 protein: CASSTTPRDRRNTIYF
clone size: -; D gene: TRBD2; V gene: TRBV9; J gene: TRBJ2-3; CDR3 DNA: TGTGCCAGCAGCGTGGCTAGCGGAACCACAGATACGCAGTATTTT; CDR3 protein: CASSVASGTTDTQYF
clone size: -; D gene: TRBD2; V gene: TRBV5-1; J gene: TRBJ2-1; CDR3 DNA: TGCGCCAGCAGCTTGGTGGCTAGCGGGAGCTGGGGGGAGCAGTTCTTC; CDR3 protein: CASSLVASGSWGEQFF
clone size: -; D gene: TRBD2; V gene: TRBV11-2; J gene: TRBJ2-5; CDR3 DNA: TGTGCCAGCAGCTTAATAGCGGGAGAGACCCAGTACTTC; CDR3 protein: CASSLIAGETQYF
clone size: -; D gene: TRBD2; V gene: TRBV15; J gene: TRBJ2-3; CDR3 DNA: TGTGCCACCAGCAGAGGATCTAGCGGAGCCACAGATACGCAGTATTTT; CDR3 protein: CATSRGSSGATDTQYF
clone size: -; D gene: TRBD2; V gene: TRBV2; J gene: TRBJ2-2; CDR3 DNA: TGTGCCAGCAGCATTCTAGCGGGAGTTGATACCGGGGAGCTGTTTTTT; CDR3 protein: CASSILAGVDTGELFF